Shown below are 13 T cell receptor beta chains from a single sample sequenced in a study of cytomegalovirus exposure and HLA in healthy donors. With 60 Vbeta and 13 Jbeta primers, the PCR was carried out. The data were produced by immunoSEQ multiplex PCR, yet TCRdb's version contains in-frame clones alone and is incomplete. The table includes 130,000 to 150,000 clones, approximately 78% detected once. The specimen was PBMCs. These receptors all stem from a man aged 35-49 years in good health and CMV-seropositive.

In DNA, the CDR3 is TGTGCCAGCAGCTCAGATGGTAGCGGGAGGGCCCGGGGCACCGGGGAGCTGTTTTTT. This sequence encodes CASSSDGSGRARGTGELFF. The genes are TRBV9 and TRBJ2-2, with 11 bases identical to TRBD2. CDR1 SGDLS and CDR2 YYNGEE come from the germline V gene. This CDR3 is 19 amino acids long. V lost 4 bases, J lost 4 bases, and 15 bases stayed unmatched.

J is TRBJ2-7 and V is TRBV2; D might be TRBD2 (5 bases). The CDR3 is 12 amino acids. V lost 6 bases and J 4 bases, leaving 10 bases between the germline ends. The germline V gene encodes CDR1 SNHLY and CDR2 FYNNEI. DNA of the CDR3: TGTGCCAGCAGGACGGACTTTTACGAGCAGTACTTC. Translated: CASRTDFYEQYF.

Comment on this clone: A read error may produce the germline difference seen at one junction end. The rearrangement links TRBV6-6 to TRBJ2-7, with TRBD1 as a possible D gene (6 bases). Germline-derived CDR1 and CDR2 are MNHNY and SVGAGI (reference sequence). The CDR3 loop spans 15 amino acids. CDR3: CASSFKTGPSYGQYF. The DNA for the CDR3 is TGTGCCAGCAGTTTCAAGACAGGCCCATCCTACGGGCAGTACTTC.

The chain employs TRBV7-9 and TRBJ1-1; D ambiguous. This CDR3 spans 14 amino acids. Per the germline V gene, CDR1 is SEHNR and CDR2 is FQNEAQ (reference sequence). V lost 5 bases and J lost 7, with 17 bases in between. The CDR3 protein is CASSPGAGGFEAFF. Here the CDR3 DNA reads TGTGCCAGCAGCCCCGGAGCAGGAGGGTTTGAAGCTTTCTTT.

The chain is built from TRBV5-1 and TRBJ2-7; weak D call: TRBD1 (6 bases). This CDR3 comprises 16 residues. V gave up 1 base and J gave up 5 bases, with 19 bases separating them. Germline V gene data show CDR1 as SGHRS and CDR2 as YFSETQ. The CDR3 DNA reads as TGCGCCAGCAGCTTGAGGAGGACAGACTACGCTCACGAGCAGTACTTC. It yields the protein CASSLRRTDYAHEQYF.

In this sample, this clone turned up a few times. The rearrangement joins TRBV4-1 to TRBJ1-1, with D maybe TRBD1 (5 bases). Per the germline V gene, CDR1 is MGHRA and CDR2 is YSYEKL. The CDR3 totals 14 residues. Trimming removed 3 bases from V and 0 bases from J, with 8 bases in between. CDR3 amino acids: CASSQQGMNTEAFF. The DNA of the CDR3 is TGCGCCAGCAGCCAGCAGGGCATGAACACTGAAGCTTTCTTT.

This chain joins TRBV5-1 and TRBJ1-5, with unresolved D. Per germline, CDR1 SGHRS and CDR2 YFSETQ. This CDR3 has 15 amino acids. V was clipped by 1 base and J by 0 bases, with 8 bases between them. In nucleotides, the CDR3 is TGCGCCAGCAGCTTGACTACTGATAGCAATCAGCCCCAGCATTTT. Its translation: CASSLTTDSNQPQHF.

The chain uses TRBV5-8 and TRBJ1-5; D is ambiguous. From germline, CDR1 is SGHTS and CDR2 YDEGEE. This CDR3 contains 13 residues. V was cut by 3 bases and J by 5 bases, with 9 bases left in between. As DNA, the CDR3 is TGTGCCAGCAGCTACAGATTAGATCAGCCCCAGCATTTT. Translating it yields CASSYRLDQPQHF.

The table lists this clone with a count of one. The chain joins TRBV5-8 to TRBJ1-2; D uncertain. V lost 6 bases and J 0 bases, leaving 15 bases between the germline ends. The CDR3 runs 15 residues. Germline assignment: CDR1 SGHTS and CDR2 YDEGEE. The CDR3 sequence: CASTRAGYSNYGYTF. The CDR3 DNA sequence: TGTGCCAGCACCCGAGCCGGGTATTCTAACTATGGCTACACCTTC.

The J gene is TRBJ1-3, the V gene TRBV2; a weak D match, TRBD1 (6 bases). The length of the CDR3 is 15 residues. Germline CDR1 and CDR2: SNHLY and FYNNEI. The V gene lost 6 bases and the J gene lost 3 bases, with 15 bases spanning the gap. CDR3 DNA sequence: TGTGCCAGCAGGGGGCAGGGGTTCCGTGGAAACACCATATATTTT. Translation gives CASRGQGFRGNTIYF. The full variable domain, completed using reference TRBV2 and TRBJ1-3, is EPEVTQTPSHQVTQMGQEVILRCVPISNHLYFYWYRQILGQKVEFLVSFYNNEISEKSEIFDDQFSVERPDGSNFTLKIRSTKLEDSAMYFCASRGQGFRGNTIYFGEGSWLTVV.

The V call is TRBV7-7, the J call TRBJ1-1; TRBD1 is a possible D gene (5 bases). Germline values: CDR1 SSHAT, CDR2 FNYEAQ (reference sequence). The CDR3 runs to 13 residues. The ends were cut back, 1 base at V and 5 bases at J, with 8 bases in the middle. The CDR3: CASSLDRTTEAFF. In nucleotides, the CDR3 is TGTGCCAGCAGCTTAGATCGGACAACTGAAGCTTTCTTT.

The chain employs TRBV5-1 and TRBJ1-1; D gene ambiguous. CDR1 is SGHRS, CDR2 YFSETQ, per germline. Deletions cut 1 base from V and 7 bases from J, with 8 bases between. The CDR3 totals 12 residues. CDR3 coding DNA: TGCGCCAGCAGCTTGCTAGGCAATGAAGCTTTCTTT. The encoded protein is CASSLLGNEAFF.

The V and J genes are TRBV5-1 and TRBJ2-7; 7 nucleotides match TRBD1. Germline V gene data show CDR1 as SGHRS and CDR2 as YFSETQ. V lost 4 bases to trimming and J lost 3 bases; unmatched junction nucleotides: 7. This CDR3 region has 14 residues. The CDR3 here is CASSLDRLDYEQYF. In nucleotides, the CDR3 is TGCGCCAGCAGCCTGGACAGGCTAGACTACGAGCAGTACTTC.